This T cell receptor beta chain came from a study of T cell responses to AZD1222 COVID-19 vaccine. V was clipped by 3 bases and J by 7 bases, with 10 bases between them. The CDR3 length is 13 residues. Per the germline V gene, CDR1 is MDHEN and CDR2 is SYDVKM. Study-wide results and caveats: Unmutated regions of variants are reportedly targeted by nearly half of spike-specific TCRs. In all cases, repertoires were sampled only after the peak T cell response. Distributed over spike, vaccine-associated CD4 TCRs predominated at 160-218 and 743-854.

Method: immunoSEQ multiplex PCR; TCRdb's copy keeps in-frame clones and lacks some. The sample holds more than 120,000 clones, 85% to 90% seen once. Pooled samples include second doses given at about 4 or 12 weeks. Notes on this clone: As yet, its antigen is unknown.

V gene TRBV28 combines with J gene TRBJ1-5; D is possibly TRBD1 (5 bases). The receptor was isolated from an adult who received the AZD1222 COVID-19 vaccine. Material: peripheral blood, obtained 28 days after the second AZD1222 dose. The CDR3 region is CASSLRGGQPQHF. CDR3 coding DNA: TGTGCCAGCAGTTTGAGGGGCGGGCAGCCCCAGCATTTT.